This record looks at one T cell receptor (beta chain) sequence and its context. The clone's antigen remains unknown. Base qualities are missing; no much larger clone stands one base away. The sample belongs to a study of cytomegalovirus exposure and HLA in healthy donors (dated by TCRdb to about 2017). Context from the whole study: According to an earlier analysis of around 600 of the donors, about 190 million T cells yielded some 120 million unique TCR beta sequences and about 300 Gb of sequence data. An early release that covered about 600 HLA-typed donors contained about 300 gigabases of sequencing data and 80 million or so unique TCR sequences. Among the roughly 390 genotyped donors, around 81% belonged to the genetic ancestry cluster associated with self-reported Caucasian donors. The study aimed to test whether cataloging public T cell receptors could reveal signatures of past pathogen exposure. The T cell repertoires of some 700 subjects were profiled by immunosequencing and related to cytomegalovirus serostatus. Along with the approximately 650-subject first cohort, a separate validation cohort of approximately 110 different subjects was used. To predict cytomegalovirus infection status, the study combined high-throughput TCR immunosequencing, statistical association of individual TCRs with disease status, and machine learning. A later analysis re-analyzed previously published TCR beta repertoires from 600 to 850 donors and added high-resolution HLA genotyping to study TCR occurrence patterns. The later analysis used no new phenotypic data to find candidate immune exposures, relying instead on TCR beta sequences and their occurrence across donors. An earlier analysis of 500 to 650 of the donors applied high-throughput TCR beta sequencing to assess whether each TCR beta V gene segment acted as functional or pseudogenic. Donor age, sex, ethnicity and CMV serostatus were collected together with the repertoire data. Genome-wide SNP genotypes for about three fifths of the roughly 700 donors were used in a later genetic analysis, which treated that subset as a discovery cohort. All discovery cohort repertoires had been generated using a single sequencing platform. Both class I and class II loci were covered by HLA typing, at four-digit resolution. Typing coverage differed by locus: A, B, C, DRB1 and DQB1 were typed in roughly 620-630 donors, DQA1 in 522, DPA1 in nearly 610, and DPB1 in roughly 470. A handful of DR-DQ haplotypes were treated as single units for association and clustering because of strong linkage in the cohort. Across some 400 genotyped donors of the cohort, an average of about 200,000 unique TCR beta nucleotide sequences per donor were sequenced, and approximately 17% of those sequences were non-productive. Broad study findings and their caveats: Because counts were too low, 15 to 20 rarely observed V segments, including chromosome 9 orphons, were left out of the earlier analysis of some 600 of the donors. A further reported finding was that TCR beta sequences accurately predicted the HLA-A and HLA-B alleles for most subjects in the first cohort. At a false discovery rate of 0.05, a later analysis linked under 20,000 TCR beta sequences to specific HLA alleles. Some IMGT-functional V segments, including TRBV6-2 and TRBV6-3, could not be distinguished by the 87-base-pair reads and were therefore excluded. In a later analysis, the rate of TCR association differed among HLA loci, with DRB1 alleles having the most associated TCRs and HLA-C alleles having the fewest. The study gave a list of over 150 TCR beta chains associated with cytomegalovirus. Most TCR sequences were observed very rarely across donors, whereas some public TCRs were present in many individuals. Strong co-occurrence of HLA alleles, especially DR and DQ, made assigning TCR associations to individual alleles difficult. The only immune exposure information available for the cohort was CMV serostatus. The authors suggested that the approach could potentially be extended to other disease states and immunological phenotypes. V-gene and J-gene trimming of TCR beta chains was associated with a missense DCLRE1C variant in a later genetic analysis, and the association was replicated in an independent cohort. Compared with the roughly 720-donor mean, donors in an Asian-associated ancestry cluster had fewer N-insertions in productive TCRs, according to a later genetic analysis. In a later analysis, HLA-associated TCR beta chains showed more clonal expansion and lower generation probabilities than non-associated chains that were equally common. This cohort had only TCR beta chains sequenced, and the lack of alpha or paired-chain data limited which features could be detected. According to a later analysis, parvovirus B19, influenza, CMV and Epstein-Barr virus appeared linked to several top co-occurrence clusters. The sequencing pipeline was judged likely to have produced a cluster of highly shared sequence variants as a technical artifact. According to a later analysis, most CMV-associated TCR beta chains appeared to be HLA-restricted, and the HLA associations seemed to be driven largely by CMV exposure. In an earlier analysis of 587 of the donors, most TCR beta V segments appeared in productive rearrangements about 87% or about 30% of the time, broadly matching IMGT annotations. Linkage disequilibrium might explain the correlated functional status among segregating V segments, but an unknown experimental factor could not be excluded. A few of the identified cytomegalovirus-associated TCR beta chains were confirmed in vitro to be specific for cytomegalovirus antigens. Roughly uniform sequencing depth across donors was assumed in presence/absence analyses, although this assumption may not hold. Cytomegalovirus status was reported to be diagnosed by the classifier with high specificity and sensitivity in both the original and validation cohorts. Because some donors lacked HLA typing at each locus, the association tests relied only on the typed subset.

In total, 630 or so healthy bone marrow donors made up the cohort. At the time of sampling, every cohort member was nominally healthy, though immune exposures that went unrecorded were likely present. The donor tested CMV seronegative, placing the donor among the 300 to 450 seronegative members of the cohort. Every donor gave a peripheral blood sample, and the peripheral blood mononuclear cells from that sample were used for TCR beta sequencing. The Qiagen DNeasy Blood Extraction Kit was used to extract genomic DNA from the blood cell samples. The CDR3 sequence holds 14 residues, the cysteine and phenylalanine included. The only DNA kept is the CDR3, 42 bases in frame from the first base. For CDR1 and CDR2, the germline V gene lists SGHRS and YFSETQ. V is clipped by 0 bases and J by 4 bases, and the sequence between their germline boundaries is 8 bases long. Libraries were made using the immunoSEQ multiplex PCR assay. For the multiplex PCR, a mixture combining 60 forward primers for TCR Vbeta segments and 13 reverse primers for TCR Jbeta segments was used. The CDR3 region of rearranged TCR beta genes was amplified from genomic DNA by a multiplex PCR assay. Amplified TCR beta libraries were sequenced as 87-base-pair reads on the Illumina HiSeq System. As for the authors' bioinformatics: Across the roughly 600 repertoires, a later analysis counted approximately 83 million unique TCR beta chains, roughly 11 million of which were shared by at least two donors. Raw reads were error-corrected and collapsed into unique sequences with a nearest-neighbor algorithm that merged closely related sequences to remove PCR and sequencing errors. Alignment of CDR3 sequences to IMGT reference sequences was used to assign V, D and J gene segments. For a sequence to be retained, a match of at least six nucleotides was required to both a V gene segment and a J gene segment. A rearrangement was called productive if the CDR3 had no stop codons and remained in frame with V and J, and every other rearrangement was called non-productive. Following IMGT convention, CDR3 was defined as the stretch from the second conserved V-encoded cysteine up to the conserved J-encoded phenylalanine. The earlier analysis of 500 to 650 of the donors excluded any sequence lacking an unambiguous match to a single V gene segment. In an earlier analysis of approximately 550 of the donors, V segments were called functional above 56.7% productive rearrangements and were called segregating when the between-donor standard deviation exceeded 5%. A statistical classification framework was developed to diagnose cytomegalovirus status using the catalog of TCR beta chain sequences. A later analysis assigned V and J genes by comparing TCR nucleotide sequences with IMGT/GENE-DB human TR gene sequences. The TCRdist pipeline was used in a later analysis to assign CDR3 sequences and most-parsimonious VDJ recombination scenarios. A later analysis defined each TCR beta chain by its CDR3 amino acid sequence plus V-gene family, and excluded reads lacking a unique V-gene family. To address suspected cross-contamination and a sequencing artifact, a later analysis removed over 500 highly shared, low-generation-probability nucleotide sequences. A later analysis calculated a clonal expansion index for each public chain from normalized within-repertoire ranks of inferred template counts. In a later analysis, generation probabilities were computed with a VDJ recombination model fitted to out-of-frame rearrangements, and the resulting probabilities were checked against IGoR. Hypergeometric tests were used in a later analysis to score TCR-TCR, TCR-HLA and TCR-CMV co-occurrence, with a repertoire-size bias correction applied to the TCR pairs. False discovery rates were estimated in a later analysis by permuting HLA or CMV assignments 20 times. In a later analysis, co-occurring TCRs were grouped with DBSCAN, and TCRdist sequence similarity was added when clustering was performed within HLA-allele-positive subsets. For co-occurrence clustering, repertoires with fewer than 30,000 or more than 120,000 public chains were excluded, along with 5 or 6 repertoires with anomalous nucleotide sharing. The table comes from immuneACCESS by way of TCRdb, which keeps in-frame sequences with V and J called. Part of the clones is missing from these tables; in studies checked, under half for an unresolved V gene and the rest for unknown reasons. Clone size and the V and J calls come from that table; the DNA yielded D and trimming. This sample comprises 150,000 to 200,000 clones, 76% of them detected only once. Jointly, the top ten make up about 3% of the sample.

The rearrangement combines TRBV5-1 with TRBJ2-1; the D gene cannot be resolved reliably. The sequence was collected from a male donor in good health and CMV-seronegative. Sequencing was done on a sample of PBMCs. Read as DNA, the sequence is TGCGCCAGCAGCTTGGAGTGGGCGTACAATGAGCAGTTCTTC. Translated, this is CASSLEWAYNEQFF. Joined to the reference TRBV5-1 and TRBJ2-1 proteins, this CDR3 gives the full variable domain: KAGVTQTPRYLIKTRGQQVTLSCSPISGHRSVSWYQQTPGQGLQFLFEYFSETQRNKGNFPGRFSGRQFSNSRSEMNVSTLELGDSALYLCASSLEWAYNEQFFGPGTRLTVL.